Below, 10 T cell receptor beta chains from the same sample are listed, as sequenced in a study of human T cells and chemical hapten exposure. TCRdb re-called the RACE reads through MiXCR, storing one row per CDR3 protein. This sample has more than 75,000 distinct CDR3 sequences, with approximately 10% found just once. Indicated time point: patch test 2, 6 weeks after DPC sensitization. The treatment is: therapeutic diphenylcyclopropenone sensitization with weekly scalp DPC. Sequencing used whole blood, obtained in connection with sensitization to the hapten diphenylcyclopropenone (DPC). Receptors were obtained from a woman aged 25 to 39 with alopecia areata. Some clones in this sample may be carry-over from other donors' samples.

This clonotype has ten or more counts. CDR3 protein: CASSTFTDTQYF. The CDR3 bases are TGTGCCAGCAGCACCTTCACAGATACGCAGTATTTT. The rearrangement uses TRBV7-2 and TRBJ2-3; D call uncertain. V was trimmed by 5 bases and J by 2 bases, leaving 5 bases between them. The CDR3 sequence is 12 residues long. CDR1 SGHTA and CDR2 FQGNSA come from the germline V gene.

This clonotype was seen a handful of times. The chain combines TRBV4-1 with TRBJ1-1; D gene ambiguous. The V gene lost 3 bases and the J gene lost 6 bases, with 17 bases spanning the gap. The CDR3 length is 15 residues. CDR1 is MGHRA and CDR2 is YSYEKL in the germline V gene. CDR3 in amino acids: CASSQDVSRGSEAFF. The CDR3 DNA reads TGCGCCAGCAGCCAGGACGTCAGCCGGGGATCTGAAGCTTTCTTT.

This chain joins TRBV20-1 and TRBJ2-1; D not resolved. Germline V gives CDR1 DFQATT, CDR2 SNEGSKA (reference sequence). The CDR3 is 13 amino acids. V was clipped by 4 bases and J by 7 bases, with 14 bases between them. The CDR3 protein is CSAIRESINEQFF. Written as DNA, the CDR3 is TGCAGTGCTATCCGAGAGTCAATTAATGAGCAGTTCTTC.

The chain couples TRBV10-3 to TRBJ1-2, with TRBD1 matching 8 bases. This CDR3 has 14 residues. V trimming: 3 bases; J trimming: 4 bases; junction bases outside the gene matches: 4. Germline CDR1 and CDR2: ENHRY and SYGVKD. The CDR3: CAISDRGTGYGYTF. The DNA for the CDR3 is TGTGCCATCAGTGACAGGGGGACAGGCTATGGCTACACCTTC.

This clonotype came up many times. The rearrangement joins TRBV29-1 to TRBJ1-1; tentatively, D is TRBD1 (5 bases). The CDR3 covers 14 residues. Germline assignment: CDR1 SQVTM and CDR2 ANQGSEA. Trimming took off 5 bases at V and 1 base at J, with 14 bases between the two ends. This CDR3 reads CSVHYDTGNTEAFF. CDR3 nucleotide sequence: TGCAGCGTTCACTACGACACAGGGAACACTGAAGCTTTCTTT.

The chain is built from TRBV10-3 and TRBJ2-5; no definite D call. CDR3 size: 12 residues. Per the germline V gene, CDR1 is ENHRY and CDR2 is SYGVKD. The V end lost 0 bases, the J end lost 4 bases, and 3 bases lay between the germline ends. The CDR3 reads CAISESPETQYF. Here the CDR3 DNA reads TGTGCCATCAGTGAGTCCCCAGAGACCCAGTACTTC.

This clonotype appeared a few times. The V call is TRBV15, the J call TRBJ2-5; D not resolved. The V end lost 0 bases, the J end lost 1 base, and 3 bases lay between the germline ends. The CDR3 covers 13 residues. Looked up from germline, CDR1 is LNHNV and CDR2 is YYDKDF (reference sequence). The CDR3 protein is CATSRDFQETQYF. The CDR3 DNA follows: TGTGCCACCAGCAGAGATTTCCAAGAGACCCAGTACTTC.

This clonotype was picked up many times. This chain joins TRBV4-3 and TRBJ2-2, with D tentatively TRBD2 (6 bases). Germline CDR1 LGHNA, CDR2 YSLEER. Trimming left V 5 bases short and J 0 bases short, with 13 bases between. The CDR3 has 16 residues. CDR3 in DNA: TGCGCCAGCAGCGAGAGTGGAGGGACGAACACCGGGGAGCTGTTTTTT. Protein product: CASSESGGTNTGELFF.

V and J are TRBV3-1 and TRBJ1-1; tentatively, D is TRBD1 (6 bases). Germline assignment: CDR1 LGHDT and CDR2 YNNKEL (reference sequence). The ends were cut back, 2 bases at V and 3 bases at J, with 7 bases in the middle. The CDR3 extends over 13 amino acids. The chain's CDR3 is CASSQRGDTEAFF. The CDR3 DNA sequence: TGTGCCAGCAGCCAAAGGGGGGACACTGAAGCTTTCTTT. The variable domain in full, completed from reference TRBV3-1 and TRBJ1-1, reads DTAVSQTPKYLVTQMGNDKSIKCEQNLGHDTMYWYKQDSKKFLKIMFSYNNKELIINETVPNRFSPKSPDKAHLNLHINSLELGDSAVYFCASSQRGDTEAFFGQGTRLTVV.

Many counts were recorded for this clonotype. The V and J genes are TRBV30 and TRBJ2-1; D is undetermined. Germline CDR1 reads GTSNPN; CDR2 reads SVGIG (reference sequence). There are 11 residues in the CDR3. V shed 8 bases and J shed 0 bases, with 5 bases lying between them. The chain's CDR3 is CAQASYNEQFF. Here the CDR3 DNA reads TGTGCCCAGGCCTCCTACAATGAGCAGTTCTTC. The whole variable domain, remainder taken from reference TRBV30 and TRBJ2-1, is SQTIHQWPATLVQPVGSPLSLECTVEGTSNPNLYWYRQAAGRGLQLLFYSVGIGQISSEVPQNLSASRPQDRQFILSSKKLLLSDSGFYLCAQASYNEQFFGPGTRLTVL.